This T cell receptor beta chain was identified in a study of CD8+ T cells in alopecia areata. As for treatment: oral pan-JAK inhibitor, 5-10 mg twice daily. RNA extraction and reverse transcription yielded cDNA as sequencing template. Some clones are missing from TCRdb's copy, which holds only in-frame ones; the method was immunoSEQ multiplex PCR. The sample consists of 150,000 to 200,000 clones, 64% of them appearing once. With respect to this clone: As the CDR3 is not closed by the conserved phenylalanine or tryptophan, this likely results from a read error. Because the CDR3's place on the DNA is in doubt, the DNA is left out and the CDR3 is given as listed by TCRdb.

The CDR3 length is 12 residues, termini included. The germline V gene has CDR1 SGHVS and CDR2 FQNEAQ. This chain uses TRBV7-8 with TRBJ1-2; the table gives TRBD1 as D, unverified against the DNA. This sample comprised CD4+ T cells sorted from blood, obtained at approximately week 50, from a patient treated with tofacitinib. The TCR comes from a human donor with alopecia areata. The CDR3: CASSLDYGWQSL.